This entry concerns a single TCR beta chain. Antigen: not known. This entry comes from a study of Tregs in tolerant kidney transplant recipients. Unstimulated regulatory T cells (CD4+CD25+CD127-), CD4+CD25- non-regulatory cells, CD4 and CD8 cells were FACS-sorted from thawed PBMCs. Only in-frame clones appear in the TCRdb table, and some are missing; sequencing was by immunoSEQ multiplex PCR. This repertoire shows about 66,000 clones, roughly 92% found once; its top ten account for over 9.5%. Overall study findings and caveats: Antigen-driven expansion was suggested because donor-specific Tregs expanded more than all Tregs in tolerant patients.

The sample here was CD8+ T cells from blood, taken before the transplant. This TCR was recovered from a human donor who received a combined kidney and bone marrow transplant.

The CDR3 is CASSLVTRNEQYF. In DNA form, the CDR3 reads TGTGCCAGCAGCTTAGTGACTAGAAACGAGCAGTACTTC. The chain joins TRBV7-2 to TRBJ2-7; a weak D match, TRBD2 (6 bases). Trimming took off 1 base at V and 5 bases at J, with 9 bases between the two ends. The CDR3 is 13 amino acids. Germline V CDR1 and CDR2: SGHTA, FQGNSA.